This TCR beta chain is from a study of blood T cell repertoires in COVID-19. Across the study: Acute-phase and convalescent COVID-19 samples originated in the United States, Italy and Spain. Nucleic acid was either cDNA or gDNA, and it came from T cells, B-cell-depleted T cells, or PBMCs.

Study processing details: Scientists estimated how many nucleated cells there were by amplifying reference gene primers. Here immunoSEQ multiplex PCR was the method, and the copy in TCRdb shows in-frame clones only, minus some. That table furnishes V, J and clone size, whereas the DNA furnished D and trimming. The sample holds hundreds of thousands of clones, roughly 88% seen once. This CDR3 region has 16 residues. CDR1 is SGHNT and CDR2 is YENEEA in the germline V gene. V was pared by 4 bases and J by 6 bases, with 11 bases of the junction left unmatched. This chain links TRBV11-3 with TRBJ2-2; TRBD1 matches 7 bases. Source material: peripheral blood. The sequence derives from a woman under 40 with active or convalescent COVID-19. CDR3 protein: CASSWSGNRGPGELFF. The CDR3 nucleotides are TGTGCCAGCAGCTGGTCCGGAAACAGGGGTCCCGGGGAGCTGTTTTTT.